These T cell receptor beta chains were read from a single sample in a study of blood T cell repertoires in COVID-19. Method: immunoSEQ multiplex PCR; TCRdb's copy keeps in-frame clones and lacks some. This sample has around 200,000 clones, with roughly 80% found just once. The sequenced material came from peripheral blood. The receptors derive from a woman aged 80 or over with active or convalescent COVID-19. Each CDR3 is given with its conserved first and last residue. A D gene is named only where the DNA matches it firmly. Part of the rows lack a size; the others show once, few, many or a class for expanded clones.

J,V,size,D,CDR3,DNA
TRBJ2-3,TRBV6-5,NA,TRBD2,CASTGTSFLDTQYF,TGTGCCAGCACCGGGACTAGTTTTTTGGATACGCAGTATTTT
TRBJ1-1,TRBV2,NA,NA,CASTTDMNTEAFF,TGTGCCAGCACGACCGACATGAACACTGAAGCTTTCTTT
TRBJ1-3,TRBV4-3,few,TRBD1,CASSQETGLFGNTIYF,TGCGCCAGCAGCCAAGAGACAGGGCTATTTGGAAACACCATATATTTT
TRBJ1-5,TRBV19,few,TRBD1,CASSTATGVNQPQHF,TGTGCCAGTAGTACCGCTACAGGGGTCAATCAGCCCCAGCATTTT
TRBJ2-7,TRBV27,few,NA,CASSLGAGASYEQYF,TGTGCCAGCAGCTTGGGGGCGGGGGCCTCCTACGAGCAGTACTTC
TRBJ1-6,TRBV5-6,few,TRBD1,CASSTGQDTPLHF,TGTGCCAGCAGCACGGGACAGGATACACCCCTCCACTTT
TRBJ1-2,TRBV5-6,NA,TRBD1,CASSPQGAHYGYTF,TGTGCCAGCAGCCCCCAGGGGGCTCACTATGGCTACACCTTC
TRBJ2-1,TRBV5-1,NA,NA,CASSLGATTPVNEQFF,TGCGCCAGCAGCTTGGGAGCTACCACCCCGGTGAATGAGCAGTTCTTC
TRBJ1-2,TRBV29-1,NA,NA,CSVVEGYGYTF,TGCAGCGTCGTCGAGGGCTATGGCTACACCTTC
TRBJ1-1,TRBV5-1,once,NA,CASSLRGTTEAFF,TGCGCCAGCAGCTTAAGGGGAACCACTGAAGCTTTCTTT
TRBJ1-4,TRBV7-9,NA,TRBD1,CASSLGDRGRLEKLFF,TGTGCCAGCAGCTTAGGTGACAGGGGGCGGTTGGAAAAACTGTTTTTT
TRBJ2-7,TRBV27,NA,NA,CASSLERGIAYEQYF,TGTGCCAGCAGTTTAGAACGCGGAATTGCCTACGAGCAGTACTTC
TRBJ2-1,TRBV7-8,NA,NA,CASSLDGLKYNEQFF,TGTGCCAGCAGCTTAGATGGACTCAAATACAATGAGCAGTTCTTC
TRBJ1-1,TRBV18,NA,NA,CASSPVGNTEAFF,TGTGCCAGCTCACCAGTGGGCAACACTGAAGCTTTCTTT
TRBJ2-2,TRBV27,NA,NA,CASSPVGGQDTGELFF,TGTGCCAGCAGCCCAGTCGGGGGTCAGGACACCGGGGAGCTGTTTTTT
TRBJ2-2,TRBV10-3,NA,NA,CAISGRANTGELFF,TGTGCCATCAGTGGCAGGGCGAACACCGGGGAGCTGTTTTTT
TRBJ1-3,TRBV7-8,once,NA,CAGSTGHSGNTIYF,TGTGCCGGATCAACAGGGCACTCTGGAAACACCATATATTTT
TRBJ2-5,TRBV30,NA,TRBD2,CAWSGKAGGQETQYF,TGTGCCTGGAGTGGGAAAGCGGGGGGGCAAGAGACCCAGTACTTC
TRBJ1-2,TRBV28,NA,NA,CASSRNRNGYGYTF,TGTGCCAGCAGTCGCAACCGAAACGGCTATGGCTACACCTTC
TRBJ1-5,TRBV6-2/TRBV6-3,NA,TRBD1,CASSKTGTGYQPQHF,TGTGCCAGCAGCAAAACCGGGACAGGGTATCAGCCCCAGCATTTT
TRBJ1-1,TRBV6-2/TRBV6-3,NA,TRBD1,CASSYRIGTERTEAFF,TGTGCCAGCAGTTACCGGATCGGGACAGAGAGGACTGAAGCTTTCTTT
TRBJ2-1,TRBV7-9,NA,TRBD2,CASSLGQTSGYSSYNEQFF,TGTGCCAGCAGCTTAGGACAGACTAGCGGCTATAGCTCCTACAATGAGCAGTTCTTC
TRBJ1-2,TRBV3-1/TRBV3-2,NA,NA,CASSQVGRGGYGYTF,TGTGCCAGCAGCCAAGTTGGCAGGGGTGGCTATGGCTACACCTTC
TRBJ1-6,TRBV4-3,NA,NA,CASSQEQGYNSPLHF,TGCGCCAGCAGCCAAGAACAGGGTTATAATTCACCCCTCCACTTT
TRBJ1-5,TRBV6-2/TRBV6-3,NA,NA,CASSSPLGGGQPQHF,TGTGCCAGCAGTTCCCCCCTTGGGGGGGGCCAGCCCCAGCATTTT
TRBJ1-4,TRBV19,NA,NA,CASSTRTEDEKLFF,TGTGCCAGTAGTACCCGGACAGAAGATGAAAAACTGTTTTTT
TRBJ1-5,TRBV7-2,once,NA,CASSLPGEAQPQHF,TGTGCCAGCAGCTTACCGGGGGAGGCTCAGCCCCAGCATTTT
TRBJ2-3,TRBV10-3,NA,TRBD2,CAISEHAGLAGKPDTQYF,TGTGCCATCAGTGAGCATGCGGGACTAGCGGGGAAACCAGATACGCAGTATTTT
TRBJ2-7,TRBV11-3,NA,NA,CASSPYGGQGREQYF,TGTGCCAGCAGCCCCTATGGAGGGCAGGGACGCGAGCAGTACTTC
TRBJ2-7,TRBV5-6,NA,TRBD1,CASSLGQGVYEQYF,TGTGCCAGCAGCTTGGGACAGGGGGTGTACGAGCAGTACTTC
TRBJ2-7,TRBV6-5,NA,TRBD2,CASSYSGAGGPSEQYF,TGTGCCAGCAGTTACTCGGGGGCGGGAGGGCCCTCCGAGCAGTACTTC
TRBJ1-4,TRBV19,NA,NA,CASSMPGNSATNEKLFF,TGTGCCAGTAGCATGCCAGGGAACAGCGCAACTAATGAAAAACTGTTTTTT
TRBJ2-5,TRBV6-1,few,TRBD1,CASREAGTGETQYF,TGTGCCAGCAGAGAAGCCGGGACAGGGGAGACCCAGTACTTC
TRBJ2-2,TRBV5-1,few,TRBD2,CASSGSVAGVGELFF,TGCGCCAGCAGTGGTTCAGTAGCGGGAGTCGGGGAGCTGTTTTTT
TRBJ2-5,TRBV7-2,once,TRBD2,CASSFQPRGGGETQYF,TGTGCCAGCAGCTTCCAACCCCGGGGCGGGGGTGAGACCCAGTACTTC
TRBJ2-1,TRBV4-1,once,TRBD1,CASSPTGQGYNEQFF,TGCGCCAGCAGCCCTACGGGACAGGGCTACAATGAGCAGTTCTTC
TRBJ2-7,TRBV6-5,NA,TRBD2,CASNRLAGEQYF,TGTGCCAGCAACAGGCTAGCGGGCGAGCAGTACTTC
TRBJ1-3,TRBV28,NA,TRBD1,CASSLGAGGKNTIYF,TGTGCCAGCAGTTTAGGGGCAGGGGGGAAAAACACCATATATTTT
TRBJ1-5,TRBV28,few,TRBD1,CASSLSGQGAGQPQHF,TGTGCCAGCAGTTTATCCGGACAGGGGGCAGGACAGCCCCAGCATTTT
TRBJ2-3,TRBV5-1,NA,NA,CASSVPSTDTQYF,TGCGCCAGCAGCGTCCCTAGCACAGATACGCAGTATTTT
TRBJ2-3,TRBV7-7,NA,NA,CALSRGTGGDTQYF,TGTGCCTTATCACGCGGGACCGGGGGAGATACGCAGTATTTT
TRBJ2-2,TRBV9,NA,NA,CASSVALDTGELFF,TGTGCCAGCAGCGTAGCACTAGACACCGGGGAGCTGTTTTTT
TRBJ2-1,TRBV7-2,NA,TRBD1,CASSRDRGRDEQFF,TGTGCCAGCAGCCGGGACAGGGGGCGGGATGAGCAGTTCTTC
TRBJ1-1,TRBV5-4,few,TRBD1,CASSSLTGGYTEAFF,TGTGCCAGCAGCTCGTTGACAGGGGGCTACACTGAAGCTTTCTTT
TRBJ2-7,TRBV6-5,NA,TRBD1,CASSYSNNRGAYEQYF,TGTGCCAGCAGTTACTCGAACAACAGGGGAGCCTACGAGCAGTACTTC
TRBJ1-1,TRBV5-1,NA,NA,CASSLIGRGNTEAFF,TGCGCCAGCAGCTTGATAGGCAGGGGGAACACTGAAGCTTTCTTT
TRBJ1-5,TRBV19,NA,NA,CASSIVSVYNQPQHF,TGTGCCAGTAGTATAGTCAGCGTTTACAATCAGCCCCAGCATTTT
TRBJ2-1,TRBV2,NA,TRBD1,CASTGDVGTAKQFF,TGTGCCAGCACCGGCGACGTTGGGACAGCCAAGCAGTTCTTC
TRBJ2-5,TRBV5-5,NA,TRBD1,CASSPDRSQETQYF,TGTGCCAGCAGCCCGGACAGGAGCCAAGAGACCCAGTACTTC